One and the same sample provided the 29 T cell receptor beta chains below, sequenced in a study of early T cells in non-severe SARS-CoV-2 infection. TCRdb passed the 5' RACE reads through MiXCR, listing each CDR3 protein once. The repertoire includes more than 45,000 distinct CDR3 sequences, 5.5% to 6.5% of them detected once, and under 8% sits in the top ten. The sample consisted of whole blood. These receptors were obtained from an adult who was a healthcare worker with PCR-confirmed SARS-CoV-2 infection or an uninfected control (not recorded which).

As concerns this clonotype: One junction end does not reproduce the germline sequence, and a read error may be involved. The chain is built from TRBV29-1 and TRBJ2-3; either TRBD1 or TRBD2 may supply D (5 bases each). Looked up from germline, CDR1 is SQVTM and CDR2 is ANQGSEA. There are 11 residues in the CDR3. The CDR3 loop is CNVEEGDTQYF. The CDR3 nucleotides read TGCAACGTTGAAGAGGGGGATACGCAGTATTTT.

This clonotype was observed a handful of times. This chain joins TRBV12-3 or TRBV12-4 and TRBJ2-7; D may match TRBD1 or TRBD2 (5 bases each). Trimming left V 4 bases short and J 7 bases short, with 11 bases between. This CDR3 is 12 amino acids long. The CDR3 DNA reads TGTGCCAGCAGTTCCTGGGACGGGGAGCAGTACTTC. Protein sequence: CASSSWDGEQYF.

This clonotype has a count of ten or more. The chain links TRBV7-2 to TRBJ2-3; D not resolved. Looked up from germline, CDR1 is SGHTA and CDR2 is FQGNSA. With 0 bases removed from V and 5 bases from J, the gap between germline ends came to 9 bases. The CDR3 consists of 14 residues. The CDR3 loop is CASSLAPTEDTQYF. CDR3 nucleotides: TGTGCCAGCAGCTTAGCGCCCACGGAAGATACGCAGTATTTT.

The chain uses TRBV5-6 and TRBJ1-2; D remains ambiguous. The germline V and J ends were trimmed by 4 bases and 8 bases, with 21 bases remaining between them. The CDR3 is 15 residues long. Looked up from germline, CDR1 is SGHDT and CDR2 is YYEEEE. The CDR3 loop reads CASSLAGLSREGYTF. CDR3 sequence (DNA): TGTGCCAGCAGCCTGGCAGGCTTAAGCCGGGAAGGCTACACCTTC.

This clonotype is medium-sized in the sample. The chain couples TRBV6-4 to TRBJ2-3; no reliable D call. The CDR3 runs 15 residues. With 4 bases removed from V and 0 bases from J, the gap between germline ends came to 11 bases. CDR1 is MRHNA and CDR2 is SNTAGT in the germline V gene. The CDR3 nucleotides read TGTGCCAGCAGTGCTGGTGAAGCTAGCACAGATACGCAGTATTTT. It yields the protein CASSAGEASTDTQYF.

This clonotype was seen ten or more times. The junction departs from germline at one end; a sequencing error may be responsible. The rearrangement joins TRBV7-7 to TRBJ2-1, with 11 nucleotides matching TRBD2. Germline CDR1 and CDR2: SSHAT and FNYEAQ (reference sequence). The CDR3 runs 19 residues. CDR3 DNA sequence: TGTGCTAGCAGCTTCTTACCCGGCTCGACTAGCGGGGTCTACAATGAGCAGTTCTTC. Translation gives CASSFLPGSTSGVYNEQFF.

The chain recombines TRBV6-1 with TRBJ2-7, with D unresolved. Germline CDR1 is MNHNS and CDR2 is SASEGT. Trimming removed 0 bases at V and 0 bases at J, with 15 bases between. This CDR3 region has 17 residues. CDR3 residues: CASSEAPYGRTSYEQYF. The CDR3 DNA sequence: TGTGCCAGCAGTGAAGCGCCGTACGGTCGGACCTCCTACGAGCAGTACTTC.

This chain links TRBV7-2 with TRBJ1-2; 7 positions match TRBD1. Germline lookup yields CDR1 SGHTA and CDR2 FQGNSA. The CDR3 runs to 16 residues. Germline trimming cut 7 bases from V and 2 bases from J; bases unmatched to any gene: 13. Here the CDR3 reads CASTPSSGQSNYGYTF. The CDR3 DNA reads as TGTGCCAGCACCCCATCCTCGGGACAGTCCAACTATGGCTACACCTTC.

This clonotype came up many times. The V gene is TRBV20-1, the J gene TRBJ2-7; TRBD1 agrees at 8 bases. This CDR3 has 14 residues. CDR1 is DFQATT, CDR2 SNEGSKA, per germline (reference sequence). Losses at the gene ends were 0 bases for V and 5 bases for J; bases not matched to a gene: 6. The DNA of the CDR3 is TGCAGTGCTAGAGATTCGAGGACAGGGAACGAGCAGTACTTC. This codes for CSARDSRTGNEQYF.

The table lists this clonotype with a few counts. V gene TRBV24-1 combines with J gene TRBJ2-7; D might be TRBD1 or TRBD2, each matching 5 bases. This CDR3 has 12 amino acids. V was pared by 5 bases and J by 4 bases, with 8 bases between. The germline V gene encodes CDR1 KGHDR and CDR2 SFDVKD. The CDR3 is CATSGDEYEQYF. CDR3 bases: TGTGCCACCAGTGGGGACGAATACGAGCAGTACTTC.

J is TRBJ2-5 and V is TRBV20-1; 10 nucleotides line up with TRBD2. The CDR3 length is 16 residues. J was trimmed by 2 bases and V by 6 bases; bases with no gene match: 12. Germline values: CDR1 DFQATT, CDR2 SNEGSKA (reference sequence). The CDR3 sequence: CSATELTSGAQETQYF. CDR3 nucleotides: TGCAGTGCAACAGAGCTTACTAGCGGGGCTCAAGAGACCCAGTACTTC.

This rearrangement joins TRBV6-2 or TRBV6-3 to TRBJ2-1; 8 positions match TRBD1. CDR1 and CDR2 from the germline V gene are MNHEY and SVGEGT. Germline trimming cut 6 bases from V and 7 bases from J; bases unmatched to any gene: 5. The CDR3 runs to 13 residues. The CDR3 region has the DNA TGTGCCAGCAGGCCCACAGGGGGTAATGAGCAGTTCTTC. Translated: CASRPTGGNEQFF.

J is TRBJ2-6 and V is TRBV27, with D unclear. With 5 bases removed from V and 0 bases from J, the gap between germline ends came to 14 bases. The germline CDR1 and CDR2 sequences are MNHEY and SMNVEV (reference sequence). CDR3 size: 17 residues. The CDR3: CASSNWGIHSGANVLTF. Written as DNA, the CDR3 is TGTGCCAGCAGTAATTGGGGAATCCACTCTGGGGCCAACGTCCTGACTTTC.

This clonotype showed up many times. The chain couples TRBV18 to TRBJ1-1, with a tentative D call TRBD1 (5 bases). The V gene's germline CDR1 is KGHSH and CDR2 LQKENI. This CDR3 comprises 16 residues. V lost 3 bases and J 5 bases, leaving 19 bases between the germline ends. CDR3 nucleotide sequence: TGTGCCAGCTCACCGCGGGCCGCCCGGGGGTCGACTGAAGCTTTCTTT. This encodes CASSPRAARGSTEAFF.

This clonotype showed up many times. The J gene is TRBJ2-3, the V gene TRBV6-2 or TRBV6-3; the D is unclear. V was cut by 8 bases and J by 8 bases, with 11 bases left in between. Germline-derived CDR1 and CDR2 are MNHEY and SVGEGT. The CDR3 has 11 residues. CDR3 loop: CASGVYGTQYF. The CDR3 DNA reads TGTGCCAGCGGGGTCTACGGTACGCAGTATTTT.

Notes on this clonotype: One junction end does not reproduce the germline sequence, and a read error may be involved. The V gene is TRBV4-2, the J gene TRBJ2-7; a weak D match, TRBD1 (5 bases). The CDR3 length is 11 residues. Germline CDR1 and CDR2: LGHNA and YNFKEQ. CDR3 nucleotides: TGCGCCAGCAGCCAAGGGGTCGAGCAGTACTTC. Protein sequence: CASSQGVEQYF.

Many counts were recorded for this clonotype. DNA for the CDR3: TGCGCCAGCAGAACCGGGACTAGCGAATACAATGAGCAGTTCTTC. This sequence encodes CASRTGTSEYNEQFF. The chain uses TRBV5-1 and TRBJ2-1, with TRBD2 matching 10 bases. The CDR3 is 15 residues long. The germline V gene encodes CDR1 SGHRS and CDR2 YFSETQ. The junction had 6 bases not matched to a gene; V was cut back by 5 bases and J by 4 bases.

This clonotype was observed at least ten times. This chain joins TRBV12-3 or TRBV12-4 and TRBJ1-1, with TRBD1 as a possible D gene (6 bases). V lost 6 bases and J 7 bases, leaving 21 bases between the germline ends. The CDR3 extends over 15 amino acids. CDR3 loop: CASRTRRGLSNEAFF. In DNA form, the CDR3 reads TGTGCCAGCAGGACCCGCCGGGGGCTTAGCAATGAAGCTTTCTTT.

This clonotype was seen repeatedly, ten times or more. The chain links TRBV9 to TRBJ1-1; D is unresolved. This CDR3 spans 15 amino acids. Germline lookup yields CDR1 SGDLS and CDR2 YYNGEE. Trimming cost V 3 bases and J 1 base, with 13 bases left between them. This CDR3 is CASSATVGRNTEAFF. The CDR3 DNA follows: TGTGCCAGCAGCGCAACAGTAGGTCGGAACACTGAAGCTTTCTTT.

In this sample, this clonotype turned up a few times. The J gene is TRBJ2-7, the V gene TRBV7-2, with D possibly being TRBD1 or TRBD2 (5 bases each). The CDR3 extends over 14 amino acids. Looked up from germline, CDR1 is SGHTA and CDR2 is FQGNSA. V was clipped by 5 bases and J by 0 bases, with 11 bases between them. CDR3 amino acids: CASSPGTISYEQYF. CDR3 sequence (DNA): TGTGCCAGCAGCCCCGGGACCATCTCCTACGAGCAGTACTTC.

Only a few counts were recorded for this clonotype. A read error may explain this, as a much larger clone is one base away. This chain uses TRBV3-1 with TRBJ1-2; no clear D. V shed 4 bases and J shed 4 bases, with 13 bases lying between them. Per germline, CDR1 LGHDT and CDR2 YNNKEL (reference sequence). The CDR3 is 14 amino acids. This CDR3 is CASSPTTMAYGYTF. CDR3 in DNA: TGTGCCAGCAGCCCCACCACAATGGCCTATGGCTACACCTTC. The entire variable domain, with the rest obtained from reference TRBV3-1 and TRBJ1-2, is as follows: DTAVSQTPKYLVTQMGNDKSIKCEQNLGHDTMYWYKQDSKKFLKIMFSYNNKELIINETVPNRFSPKSPDKAHLNLHINSLELGDSAVYFCASSPTTMAYGYTFGSGTRLTVV.

This clonotype was seen ten or more times. The chain employs TRBV5-1 and TRBJ2-3; D is undetermined. Germline V gene sequence: CDR1 SGHRS, CDR2 YFSETQ. This CDR3 has 15 amino acids. Trimming cost V 0 bases and J 6 bases, with 14 bases left between them. CDR3 bases: TGCGCCAGCAGCTTGGCGTTGCTGTCTGAGGATACGCAGTATTTT. It encodes CASSLALLSEDTQYF.

The chain carries TRBV12-3 or TRBV12-4 and TRBJ2-1; TRBD2 agrees at 13 bases. Trimming at V came to 6 bases and at J to 0 bases, leaving 14 bases not matched to a gene. The CDR3 contains 20 residues. The CDR3 nucleotides read TGTGCCAGCAGCCGCAGCCTACTAGCGGGGGGGCGGAGCTCCTACAATGAGCAGTTCTTC. Protein product: CASSRSLLAGGRSSYNEQFF.

The J gene is TRBJ1-6, the V gene TRBV12-3 or TRBV12-4; D remains unclear. The CDR3 is 15 amino acids. V was shortened by 2 bases and J by 3 bases, with 8 bases between the two germline ends. CDR3 coding DNA: TGTGCCAGCAGTTTACTCAGATTCTATAATTCACCCCTCCACTTT. Its protein is CASSLLRFYNSPLHF.

The chain carries TRBV29-1 and TRBJ1-1; 8 bases line up with TRBD1. V was clipped by 7 bases and J by 5 bases; unmatched bases: 9. There are 13 residues in the CDR3. The germline V gene has CDR1 SQVTM and CDR2 ANQGSEA. The CDR3 bases are TGCAGCGCCCCAGGGGGCAGCGAGACTGAAGCTTTCTTT. Amino acids: CSAPGGSETEAFF.

This clonotype was recorded at least ten times. This chain links TRBV5-4 with TRBJ1-2; maybe TRBD1 (5 bases). This CDR3 has 16 amino acids. Germline loops: CDR1 SGHNT, CDR2 YYREEE (reference sequence). Trimming removed 4 bases from V and 1 base from J, with 17 bases in between. In nucleotides, the CDR3 is TGTGCCAGCAGCCCGGGACTCGATTTTATTAACTATGGCTACACCTTC. Its translation: CASSPGLDFINYGYTF.

The chain couples TRBV12-5 to TRBJ2-1, with 11 nucleotides matching TRBD2. The V and J ends lost 7 bases and 3 bases, in that order; junction bases with no gene match: 2. CDR1 is LGHNT, CDR2 FRNRAP, per germline. There are 14 residues in the CDR3. This CDR3 reads CASAGTSGYNEQFF. The CDR3 bases are TGTGCTAGTGCCGGGACTAGCGGCTACAATGAGCAGTTCTTC.

This clonotype has a count of ten or more. The V and J genes are TRBV7-2 and TRBJ1-2; tentative D call: TRBD1 (6 bases). CDR1 and CDR2 (germline): SGHTA, FQGNSA. V lost 6 bases, J lost 4 bases, and 6 bases lay in between. The CDR3 has 11 amino acids. The CDR3 loop reads CASRQGYGYTF. The CDR3 region has the DNA TGTGCCAGCAGACAGGGCTATGGCTACACCTTC.

Many counts were recorded for this clonotype. This chain joins TRBV9 and TRBJ2-1, with D possibly TRBD2 on 6 matching bases. CDR1 SGDLS and CDR2 YYNGEE come from the germline V gene. The CDR3 consists of 13 residues. V dropped 3 bases and J dropped 3 bases, with 7 bases sitting between them. CDR3 DNA sequence: TGTGCCAGCAGCGGGGGGGACTACAATGAGCAGTTCTTC. It codes for CASSGGDYNEQFF.